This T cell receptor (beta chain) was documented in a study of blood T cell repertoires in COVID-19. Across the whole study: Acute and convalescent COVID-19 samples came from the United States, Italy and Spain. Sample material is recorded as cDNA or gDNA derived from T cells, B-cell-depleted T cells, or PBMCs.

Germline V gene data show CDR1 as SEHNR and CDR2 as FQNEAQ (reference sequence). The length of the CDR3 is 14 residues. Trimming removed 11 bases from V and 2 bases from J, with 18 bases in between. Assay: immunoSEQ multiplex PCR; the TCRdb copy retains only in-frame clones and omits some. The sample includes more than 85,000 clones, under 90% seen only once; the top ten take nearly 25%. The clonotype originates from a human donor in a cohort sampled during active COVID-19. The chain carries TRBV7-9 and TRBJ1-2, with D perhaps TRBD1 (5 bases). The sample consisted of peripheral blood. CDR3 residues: CALPWGVGNYGYTF. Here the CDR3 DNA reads TGTGCCCTCCCCTGGGGGGTAGGGAACTATGGCTACACCTTC.